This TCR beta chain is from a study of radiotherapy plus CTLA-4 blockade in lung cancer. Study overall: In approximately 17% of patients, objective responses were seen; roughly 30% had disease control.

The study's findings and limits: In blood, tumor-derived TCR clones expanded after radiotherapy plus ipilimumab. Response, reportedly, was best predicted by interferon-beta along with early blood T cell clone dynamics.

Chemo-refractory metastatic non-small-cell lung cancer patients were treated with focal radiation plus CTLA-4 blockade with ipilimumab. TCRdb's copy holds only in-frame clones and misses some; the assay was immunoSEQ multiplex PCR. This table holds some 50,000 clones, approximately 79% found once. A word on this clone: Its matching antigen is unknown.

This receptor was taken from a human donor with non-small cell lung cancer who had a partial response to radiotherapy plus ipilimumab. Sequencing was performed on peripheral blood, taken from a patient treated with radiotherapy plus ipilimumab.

CDR3 coding DNA: TGCAGCGTTGTAAGAAGGGGCGTGGACACTGAAGCTTTCTTT. It codes for CSVVRRGVDTEAFF. The genes are TRBV29-1 and TRBJ1-1; tentative D call: TRBD1 (5 bases). This CDR3 region has 14 residues. V lost 4 bases to trimming and J lost 3 bases, with 15 bases between them. Looked up from germline, CDR1 is SQVTM and CDR2 is ANQGSEA. Supplemented by reference TRBV29-1 and TRBJ1-1, the full variable domain reads SAVISQKPSRDICQRGTSLTIQCQVDSQVTMMFWYRQQPGQSLTLIATANQGSEATYESGFVIDKFPISRPNLTFSTLTVSNMSPEDSSIYLCSVVRRGVDTEAFFGQGTRLTVV.